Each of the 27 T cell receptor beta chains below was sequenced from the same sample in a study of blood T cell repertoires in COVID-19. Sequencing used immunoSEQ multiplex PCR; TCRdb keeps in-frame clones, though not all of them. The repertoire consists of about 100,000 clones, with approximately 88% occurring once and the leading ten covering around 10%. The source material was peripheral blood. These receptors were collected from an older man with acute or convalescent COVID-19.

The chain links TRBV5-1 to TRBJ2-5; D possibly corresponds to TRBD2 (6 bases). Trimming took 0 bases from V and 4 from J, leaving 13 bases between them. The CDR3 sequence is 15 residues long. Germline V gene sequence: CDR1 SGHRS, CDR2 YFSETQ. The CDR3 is CASSLDPGVIETQYF. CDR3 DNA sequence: TGCGCCAGCAGCTTGGATCCGGGGGTCATAGAGACCCAGTACTTC.

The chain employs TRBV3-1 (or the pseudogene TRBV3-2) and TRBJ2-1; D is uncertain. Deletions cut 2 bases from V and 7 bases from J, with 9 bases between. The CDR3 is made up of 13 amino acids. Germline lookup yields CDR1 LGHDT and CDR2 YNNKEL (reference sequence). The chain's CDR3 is CASSQKPGNEQFF. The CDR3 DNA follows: TGTGCCAGCAGCCAAAAACCGGGTAATGAGCAGTTCTTC.

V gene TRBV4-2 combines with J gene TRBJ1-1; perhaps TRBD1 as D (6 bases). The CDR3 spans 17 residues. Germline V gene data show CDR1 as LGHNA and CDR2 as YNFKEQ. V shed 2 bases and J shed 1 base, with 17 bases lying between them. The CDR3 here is CASSQRGGSVRNTEAFF. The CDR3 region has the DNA TGTGCCAGCAGCCAAAGGGGGGGAAGTGTGAGGAACACTGAAGCTTTCTTT.

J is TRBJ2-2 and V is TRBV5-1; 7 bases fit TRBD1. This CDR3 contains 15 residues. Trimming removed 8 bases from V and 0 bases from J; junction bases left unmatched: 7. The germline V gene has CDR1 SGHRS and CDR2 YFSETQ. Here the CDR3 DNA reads TGCGCCAGTTTAGCCGGGACAGCGAACACCGGGGAGCTGTTTTTT. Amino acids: CASLAGTANTGELFF.

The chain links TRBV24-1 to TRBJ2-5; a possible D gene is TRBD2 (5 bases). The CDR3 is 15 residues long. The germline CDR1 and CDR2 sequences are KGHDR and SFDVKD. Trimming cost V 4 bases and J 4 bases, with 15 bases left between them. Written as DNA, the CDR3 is TGTGCCACCAGTGACCGGGAAAAGGCTGGAGAGACCCAGTACTTC. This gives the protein CATSDREKAGETQYF.

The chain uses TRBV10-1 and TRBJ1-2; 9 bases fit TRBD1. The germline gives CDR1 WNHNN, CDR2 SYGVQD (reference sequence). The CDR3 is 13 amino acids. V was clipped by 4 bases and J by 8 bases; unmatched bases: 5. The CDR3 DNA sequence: TGCGCCAGCAGTGGCGGGACAGGGACCGGCTACACCTTC. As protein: CASSGGTGTGYTF.

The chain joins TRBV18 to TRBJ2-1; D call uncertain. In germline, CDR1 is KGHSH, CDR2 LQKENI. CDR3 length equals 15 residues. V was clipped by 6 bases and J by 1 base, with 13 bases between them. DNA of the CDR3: TGTGCCAGCTCCCTGCTGGAGAAGTCCTACAATGAGCAGTTCTTC. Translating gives CASSLLEKSYNEQFF.

As DNA, the CDR3 is TGCAGCGTTGAAGAGTCGGCAGGGTATTCACCCCTCCACTTT. It yields the protein CSVEESAGYSPLHF. The chain carries TRBV29-1 and TRBJ1-6, with a possible D match to TRBD1 (5 bases). CDR1 is SQVTM and CDR2 is ANQGSEA in the germline V gene. Trimming took 0 bases from V and 8 from J, leaving 11 bases between them. The CDR3 sequence is 14 residues long.

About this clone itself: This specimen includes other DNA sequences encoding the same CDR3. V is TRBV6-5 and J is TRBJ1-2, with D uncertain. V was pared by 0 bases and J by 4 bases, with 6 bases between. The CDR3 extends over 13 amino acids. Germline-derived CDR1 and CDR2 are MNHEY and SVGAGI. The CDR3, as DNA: TGTGCCAGCAGTTACTCGACGGGCTATGGCTACACCTTC. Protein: CASSYSTGYGYTF.

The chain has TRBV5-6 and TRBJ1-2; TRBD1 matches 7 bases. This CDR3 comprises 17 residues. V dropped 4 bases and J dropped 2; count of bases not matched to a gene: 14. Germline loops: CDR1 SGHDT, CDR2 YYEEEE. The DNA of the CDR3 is TGTGCCAGCAGCCACTTCGGTCCCGGGACAGCGAACTATGGCTACACCTTC. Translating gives CASSHFGPGTANYGYTF.

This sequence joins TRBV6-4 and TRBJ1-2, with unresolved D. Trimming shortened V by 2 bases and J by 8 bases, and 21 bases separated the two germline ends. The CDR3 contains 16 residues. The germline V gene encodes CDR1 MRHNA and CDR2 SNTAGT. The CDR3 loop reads CASSDGRVGGIDGYTF. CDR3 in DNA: TGTGCCAGCAGTGACGGTAGGGTAGGAGGCATTGACGGCTACACCTTC.

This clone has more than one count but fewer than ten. In nucleotides, the CDR3 is TGTGCCAGCAGTCGGACTAGCGGGCGGTACAATGAGCAGTTCTTC. The encoded protein is CASSRTSGRYNEQFF. The chain is built from TRBV7-2 and TRBJ2-1, with 11 bases fitting TRBD2. J gave up 4 bases and V 6 bases, and 5 bases lay outside the gene matches. This CDR3 spans 15 amino acids. Germline-derived CDR1 and CDR2 are SGHTA and FQGNSA. Combining the CDR3 with reference TRBV7-2 and TRBJ2-1 gives the whole variable domain GAGVSQSPSNKVTEKGKDVELRCDPISGHTALYWYRQSLGQGLEFLIYFQGNSAPDKSGLPSDRFSAERTGGSVSTLTIQRTQQEDSAVYLCASSRTSGRYNEQFFGPGTRLTVL.

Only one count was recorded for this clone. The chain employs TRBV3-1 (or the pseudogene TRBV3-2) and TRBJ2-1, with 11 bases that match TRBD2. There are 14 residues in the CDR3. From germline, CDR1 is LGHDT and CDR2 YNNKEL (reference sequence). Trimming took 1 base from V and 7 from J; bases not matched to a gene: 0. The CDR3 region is CASSQGLAGNEQFF. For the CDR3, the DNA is TGTGCCAGCAGCCAAGGACTAGCGGGGAATGAGCAGTTCTTC.

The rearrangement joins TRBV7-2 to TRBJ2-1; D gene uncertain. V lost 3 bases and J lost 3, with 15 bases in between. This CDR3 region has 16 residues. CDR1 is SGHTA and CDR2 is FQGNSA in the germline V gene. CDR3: CASSFSGSADYNEQFF. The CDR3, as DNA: TGTGCCAGCAGCTTCTCGGGTTCGGCAGACTACAATGAGCAGTTCTTC.

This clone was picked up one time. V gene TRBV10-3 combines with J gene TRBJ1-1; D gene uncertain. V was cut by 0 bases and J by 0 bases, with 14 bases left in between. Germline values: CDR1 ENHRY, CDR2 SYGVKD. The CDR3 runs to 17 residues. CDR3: CAISESTQAKLNTEAFF. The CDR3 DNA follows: TGTGCCATCAGTGAGTCGACCCAGGCCAAGCTGAACACTGAAGCTTTCTTT.

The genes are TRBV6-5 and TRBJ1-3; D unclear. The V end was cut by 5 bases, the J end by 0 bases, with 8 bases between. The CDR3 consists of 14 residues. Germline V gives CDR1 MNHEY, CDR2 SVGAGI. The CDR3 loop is CASSREYSGNTIYF. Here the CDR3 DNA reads TGTGCCAGCAGTAGGGAGTACTCTGGAAACACCATATATTTT.

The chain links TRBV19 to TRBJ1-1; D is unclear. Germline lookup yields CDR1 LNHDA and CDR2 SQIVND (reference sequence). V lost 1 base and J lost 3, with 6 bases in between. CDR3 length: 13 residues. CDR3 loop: CASSIGRDTEAFF. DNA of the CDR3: TGTGCCAGTAGTATAGGCCGGGACACTGAAGCTTTCTTT.

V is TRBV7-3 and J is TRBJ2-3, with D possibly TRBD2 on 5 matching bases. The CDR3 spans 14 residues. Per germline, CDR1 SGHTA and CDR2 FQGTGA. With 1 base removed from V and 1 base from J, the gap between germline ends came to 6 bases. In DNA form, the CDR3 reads TGTGCCAGCAGCTTAAGAGCGGGCACAGATACGCAGTATTTT. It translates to CASSLRAGTDTQYF.

CDR3 sequence reads: CASSRDRGQETQYF. The CDR3 DNA sequence: TGTGCCAGCAGCCGGGACAGGGGGCAGGAGACCCAGTACTTC. The chain recombines TRBV7-2 with TRBJ2-5; 12 nucleotides line up with TRBD1. Looked up from germline, CDR1 is SGHTA and CDR2 is FQGNSA. This CDR3 region has 14 residues. J gave up 5 bases and V 5 bases, and 3 bases lay outside the gene matches. Looking up the rest from reference TRBV7-2 and TRBJ2-5 gives the full variable domain: GAGVSQSPSNKVTEKGKDVELRCDPISGHTALYWYRQSLGQGLEFLIYFQGNSAPDKSGLPSDRFSAERTGGSVSTLTIQRTQQEDSAVYLCASSRDRGQETQYFGPGTRLLVL.

The CDR3 bases are TGTGCCAGCAGCCAAGGGGGTGCAACTAATGAAAAACTGTTTTTT. It specifies CASSQGGATNEKLFF. This chain links TRBV7-2 with TRBJ1-4, with a tentative D call TRBD1 (6 bases). CDR1 is SGHTA and CDR2 is FQGNSA in the germline V gene. V shed 5 bases and J shed 0 bases, with 10 bases lying between them. The CDR3 extends over 15 amino acids.

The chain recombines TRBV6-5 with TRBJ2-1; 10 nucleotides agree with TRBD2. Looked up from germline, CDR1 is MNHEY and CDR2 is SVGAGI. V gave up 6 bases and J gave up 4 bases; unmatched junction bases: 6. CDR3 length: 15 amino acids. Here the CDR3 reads CASSRTSGSYNEQFF. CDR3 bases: TGTGCCAGCAGCAGGACTAGCGGATCATACAATGAGCAGTTCTTC.

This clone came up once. CDR3: CASSVATGTAWAGNTIYF. CDR3 nucleotide sequence: TGTGCCAGCAGCGTAGCTACGGGGACAGCCTGGGCTGGAAACACCATATATTTT. The chain uses TRBV9 and TRBJ1-3, with 7 bases identical to TRBD1. Germline V gives CDR1 SGDLS, CDR2 YYNGEE. After removal of 0 bases from V and 2 bases from J, the junction contained 11 bases not matched to a gene. The CDR3 length is 18 residues.

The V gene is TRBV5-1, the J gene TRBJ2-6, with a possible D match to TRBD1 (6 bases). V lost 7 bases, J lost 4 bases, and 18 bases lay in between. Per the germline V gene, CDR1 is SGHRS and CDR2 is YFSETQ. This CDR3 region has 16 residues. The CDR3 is CASGRFTGSGANVLTF. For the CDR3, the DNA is TGCGCCAGCGGACGATTCACAGGGTCCGGGGCCAACGTCCTGACTTTC.

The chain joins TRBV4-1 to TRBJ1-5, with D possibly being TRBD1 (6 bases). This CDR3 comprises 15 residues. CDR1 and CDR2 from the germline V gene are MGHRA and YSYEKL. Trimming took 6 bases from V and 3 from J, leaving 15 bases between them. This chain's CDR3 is CASSHAGAFNQPQHF. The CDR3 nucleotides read TGCGCCAGCAGTCATGCAGGGGCCTTCAATCAGCCCCAGCATTTT.

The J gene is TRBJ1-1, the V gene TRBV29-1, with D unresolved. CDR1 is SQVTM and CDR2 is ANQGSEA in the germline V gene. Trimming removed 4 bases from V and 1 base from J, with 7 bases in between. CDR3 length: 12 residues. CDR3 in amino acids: CSVGRGNTEAFF. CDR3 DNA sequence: TGCAGCGTTGGTCGAGGGAACACTGAAGCTTTCTTT.

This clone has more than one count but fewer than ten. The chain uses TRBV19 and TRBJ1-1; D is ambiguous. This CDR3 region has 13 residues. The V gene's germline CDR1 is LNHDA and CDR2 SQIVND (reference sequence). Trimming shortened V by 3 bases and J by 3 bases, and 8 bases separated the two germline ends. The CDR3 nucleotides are TGTGCCAGTAGTATTACGGTTGACACTGAAGCTTTCTTT. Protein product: CASSITVDTEAFF.

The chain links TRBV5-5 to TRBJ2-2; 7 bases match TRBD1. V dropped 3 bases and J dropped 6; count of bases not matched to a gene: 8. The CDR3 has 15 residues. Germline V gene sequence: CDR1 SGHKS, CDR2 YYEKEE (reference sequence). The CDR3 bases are TGTGCCAGCAGCTGGGATAGGGGGCTCGCCGGGGAGCTGTTTTTT. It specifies CASSWDRGLAGELFF.